One sample yielded the 15 T cell receptor beta chains listed below, sequenced in a study of blood T cell repertoires in COVID-19 (TCRdb year 2020). Receptor amplification or capture employed the immunoSEQ multiplex PCR assay. TCRdb took this table from immuneACCESS and kept in-frame rearrangements with V and J called. Such tables lack part of the clones; where checked against another copy, unresolved V genes explain under half of the gap, and the rest is unexplained. A total of 250,000 to 300,000 clones appear in this sample, 85% to 90% of them only once. The ten biggest clones cover about 4% of the sample. Input material: peripheral blood. These receptors all come from a woman in her forties with acute or convalescent COVID-19.

J is TRBJ1-1 and V is TRBV18, with D possibly TRBD1 on 5 matching bases. Trimming stripped 8 bases from V and 0 bases from J, with 13 bases between. CDR3 length equals 14 residues. Looked up from germline, CDR1 is KGHSH and CDR2 is LQKENI. CDR3 residues: CASGGGTLNTEAFF. The CDR3 DNA sequence: TGTGCCAGCGGGGGGGGGACCCTGAACACTGAAGCTTTCTTT.

This sequence joins TRBV7-2 and TRBJ2-1; TRBD1 might be the D (7 bases). The CDR3 runs to 16 residues. Germline CDR1 and CDR2: SGHTA and FQGNSA. Trimming cost V 1 base and J 8 bases, with 18 bases left between them. CDR3 in DNA: TGTGCCAGCAGCTTAGTGAGAAGGAGGGGGCGGGATGAGCAGTTCTTC. Protein product: CASSLVRRRGRDEQFF.

This clone was recorded only once. The CDR3 DNA reads as TGCAGCGTACGGACAGGGGGCACCGGGGAGCTGTTTTTT. It specifies CSVRTGGTGELFF. The V gene is TRBV29-1, the J gene TRBJ2-2, with 10 bases lining up with TRBD1. CDR1 SQVTM and CDR2 ANQGSEA come from the germline V gene. The CDR3 totals 13 residues. J lost 4 bases, V lost 6 bases, and 2 bases had no gene match.

V is TRBV27 and J is TRBJ1-3; D uncertain. The CDR3 is 15 amino acids. Trimming cost V 3 bases and J 4 bases, with 13 bases left between them. Germline assignment: CDR1 MNHEY and CDR2 SMNVEV (reference sequence). CDR3 coding DNA: TGTGCCAGCAGTTTCAGAGGCCAGTCAGGAAACACCATATATTTT. Its translation is CASSFRGQSGNTIYF.

This chain connects TRBV7-9 to TRBJ1-1, with D possibly TRBD1 on 6 matching bases. This CDR3 spans 17 amino acids. Germline V lookup: CDR1 SEHNR, CDR2 FQNEAQ (reference sequence). Between the trimmed V and J ends, which lost 2 bases and 0 bases, there was a span of 16 bases. This chain's CDR3 is CASSLSQGMGMNTEAFF. CDR3 sequence (DNA): TGTGCCAGCAGCTTAAGCCAGGGGATGGGGATGAACACTGAAGCTTTCTTT.

J is TRBJ1-2 and V is TRBV7-9, with a possible D match to TRBD1 (5 bases). The germline CDR1 and CDR2 sequences are SEHNR and FQNEAQ (reference sequence). The CDR3 sequence is 14 residues long. V dropped 3 bases and J dropped 7 bases, with 15 bases sitting between them. CDR3 DNA sequence: TGTGCCAGCAGCTTTAGGACATCGCTGGGTGGCTACACCTTC. Protein product: CASSFRTSLGGYTF.

This clone was counted once. The chain is built from TRBV12-3 or TRBV12-4 and TRBJ1-2; no reliable D call. The CDR3 is 11 amino acids. V was cut by 6 bases and J by 8 bases, with 10 bases left in between. The CDR3 is CASRFQEGYTF. As DNA, the CDR3 is TGTGCCAGCAGGTTCCAAGAGGGCTACACCTTC.

Only one count was recorded for this clone. The CDR3 DNA reads TGTGCCAGCAGCTTGTCTGCGGGGTGGGAGACCCAGTACTTC. As protein: CASSLSAGWETQYF. The rearrangement joins TRBV5-8 to TRBJ2-5, with a tentative D call TRBD2 (6 bases). CDR3 length equals 14 residues. Germline V gene sequence: CDR1 SGHTS, CDR2 YDEGEE. The ends were cut back, 1 base at V and 5 bases at J, with 12 bases in the middle.

The chain recombines TRBV19 with TRBJ2-2; D perhaps matches TRBD1 (6 bases). The CDR3 is 15 amino acids. V was trimmed by 1 base and J by 6 bases, leaving 12 bases between them. Germline V CDR1 and CDR2: LNHDA, SQIVND (reference sequence). The CDR3 DNA sequence: TGTGCCAGTAGTATAGCGCAGGGGCAGGCCGGGGAGCTGTTTTTT. It is translated as CASSIAQGQAGELFF.

This clone was counted only a few times. The V call is TRBV6-5, the J call TRBJ1-6, with TRBD1 matching 8 bases. In germline, CDR1 is MNHEY, CDR2 SVGAGI. This CDR3 comprises 15 residues. V dropped 4 bases and J dropped 10; count of bases not matched to a gene: 9. The chain's CDR3 is CASSSLDRAGSPLHF. The CDR3 DNA follows: TGTGCCAGCAGTTCCTTGGACAGGGCGGGATCACCCCTCCACTTT.

The J gene is TRBJ1-1, the V gene TRBV9; TRBD1 aligns across 7 bases. CDR1 is SGDLS and CDR2 is YYNGEE in the germline V gene. Trimming at V came to 0 bases and at J to 7 bases, leaving 9 bases not matched to a gene. This CDR3 has 15 residues. The CDR3 loop is CASSVALVGTDEAFF. In DNA form, the CDR3 reads TGTGCCAGCAGCGTAGCCTTAGTCGGGACAGATGAAGCTTTCTTT.

In this sample, this clone turned up a few times. The J gene is TRBJ2-7, the V gene TRBV6-1; the D gene is possibly TRBD1 (6 bases). In germline, CDR1 is MNHNS, CDR2 SASEGT. The V gene lost 0 bases and the J gene lost 1 base, with 10 bases spanning the gap. The CDR3 length is 15 residues. The DNA of the CDR3 is TGTGCCAGCAGTGAAGCCCTACAGGGATCCTACGAGCAGTACGTC. Translation: CASSEALQGSYEQYV.

A few counts support this clone. The rearrangement uses TRBV7-2 and TRBJ1-3; TRBD1 matches at 7 bases. CDR1 SGHTA and CDR2 FQGNSA come from the germline V gene. V gave up 1 base and J gave up 2 bases; unmatched junction bases: 8. The CDR3 contains 17 residues. In DNA form, the CDR3 reads TGTGCCAGCAGCTTAGGACAGGGATATTGGACTGGAAACACCATATATTTT. Amino acids: CASSLGQGYWTGNTIYF.

The gene calls are TRBV11-2 and TRBJ1-3, with D tentatively TRBD1 (6 bases). The germline gives CDR1 SGHAT, CDR2 FQNNGV. The CDR3 extends over 15 amino acids. V was clipped by 2 bases and J by 4 bases, with 12 bases between them. The CDR3 region has the DNA TGTGCCAGCAGCTTAAGCAGGGGCCCCGGAAACACCATATATTTT. Encoded protein: CASSLSRGPGNTIYF.

This chain joins TRBV7-3 and TRBJ2-3, with D unresolved. The CDR3 runs 12 residues. V was shortened by 5 bases and J by 2 bases, with 5 bases between the two germline ends. Germline V CDR1 and CDR2: SGHTA, FQGTGA. Here the CDR3 reads CASSLFTDTQYF. The DNA of the CDR3 is TGTGCCAGCAGCCTTTTCACAGATACGCAGTATTTT.